Below, 27 T cell receptor beta chains from the same sample are listed, as sequenced in a study of CD8+ T cells in alopecia areata. cDNA reverse transcribed from extracted RNA served as the sequencing template. The protocol was immunoSEQ multiplex PCR, while the TCRdb copy is restricted to in-frame clones and leaves out a portion. The data show around 140,000 clones, with approximately 50% seen just once and roughly 0.99% held by the top ten. The specimen comprised CD4+ T cells sorted from blood, sampled at week 0. These receptor sequences come from a human donor with alopecia areata.

In its sample, this clone was seen once. The chain couples TRBV6-5 to TRBJ2-3; perhaps TRBD2 as D (5 bases). Deletions cut 7 bases from V and 3 bases from J, with 17 bases between. There are 15 residues in the CDR3. Germline CDR1 and CDR2: MNHEY and SVGAGI. The CDR3 loop is CASMRGLGSTDTQYF. DNA for the CDR3: TGTGCCAGCATGAGAGGGTTGGGTTCAACAGATACGCAGTATTTT.

The chain combines TRBV4-1 with TRBJ2-5; 9 bases align to TRBD2. J was trimmed by 3 bases and V by 0 bases; bases with no gene match: 8. This CDR3 spans 17 amino acids. Germline V gene data show CDR1 as MGHRA and CDR2 as YSYEKL. In DNA, the CDR3 is TGCGCCAGCAGCCAAGATCCGGCTAGCGGGGCCAAAGAGACCCAGTACTTC. Its protein is CASSQDPASGAKETQYF.

This chain connects TRBV30 to TRBJ1-3; 7 nucleotides agree with TRBD1. This CDR3 has 13 amino acids. Trimming cost V 7 bases and J 2 bases; bases outside gene matches: 5. Germline-derived CDR1 and CDR2 are GTSNPN and SVGIG (reference sequence). The CDR3 nucleotides are TGTGCCTCAAATCAGGGGGCTGGAAACACCATATATTTT. It codes for CASNQGAGNTIYF.

This clone was counted between two and nine times. V is TRBV29-1 and J is TRBJ2-2; D is ambiguous. V was clipped by 7 bases and J by 1 base, with 4 bases between them. The germline gives CDR1 SQVTM, CDR2 ANQGSEA. The CDR3 has 11 residues. Written as DNA, the CDR3 is TGCAGCGCCAAGAACACCGGGGAGCTGTTTTTT. Its protein is CSAKNTGELFF.

The V gene is TRBV2, the J gene TRBJ2-3; 10 positions agree with TRBD2. Per the germline V gene, CDR1 is SNHLY and CDR2 is FYNNEI. Losses at the gene ends were 5 bases for V and 3 bases for J; bases not matched to a gene: 11. The CDR3 is 17 residues long. The CDR3 DNA is TGTGCCAGCAGTCCCGGAACTAGCGGGGCCCGTACAGATACGCAGTATTTT. Translation: CASSPGTSGARTDTQYF.

This clone was observed a handful of times. This sequence joins TRBV29-1 and TRBJ1-5; D possibly corresponds to TRBD1 (6 bases). This CDR3 spans 12 amino acids. Germline V gene sequence: CDR1 SQVTM, CDR2 ANQGSEA. Deletions cut 5 bases from V and 5 bases from J, with 10 bases between. The DNA for the CDR3 is TGCAGCGTTTCCAGGGGAGATCAGCCCCAGCATTTT. It translates to CSVSRGDQPQHF.

The chain combines TRBV25-1 with TRBJ1-5, with D possibly being TRBD1 (5 bases). The V end was cut by 6 bases, the J end by 7 bases, with 13 bases between. This CDR3 contains 13 residues. Germline values: CDR1 MGHDK, CDR2 SYGVNS. This CDR3 is CASSPGSHQPQHF. The CDR3 region has the DNA TGTGCCAGCAGCCCAGGGTCTCACCAGCCCCAGCATTTT. The full variable domain, rest sourced from reference TRBV25-1 and TRBJ1-5, is EADIYQTPRYLVIGTGKKITLECSQTMGHDKMYWYQQDPGMELHLIHYSYGVNSTEKGDLSSESTVSRIRTEHFPLTLESARPSHTSQYLCASSPGSHQPQHFGDGTRLSIL.

The chain carries TRBV7-9 and TRBJ2-3; 9 bases map to TRBD1. CDR3 size: 15 residues. Per the germline V gene, CDR1 is SEHNR and CDR2 is FQNEAQ (reference sequence). V lost 3 bases and J lost 3; bases outside the gene matches: 4. CDR3: CASSLGDRDTDTQYF. CDR3 bases: TGTGCCAGCAGCTTGGGGGACAGGGATACAGATACGCAGTATTTT.

The chain links TRBV4-1 to TRBJ1-2, with a tentative D call TRBD1 (6 bases). Deletions cut 1 base from V and 2 bases from J, with 8 bases between. Germline V gene data show CDR1 as MGHRA and CDR2 as YSYEKL. There are 14 residues in the CDR3. The CDR3 here is CASSQVTGNYGYTF. Written as DNA, the CDR3 is TGCGCCAGCAGCCAAGTTACAGGGAACTATGGCTACACCTTC.

CDR3 in DNA: TGTGCCAGCAGGAGTAATGGGGGTGGCTATGGCTACACCTTC. It translates to CASRSNGGGYGYTF. This chain connects TRBV27 to TRBJ1-2, with D perhaps matching TRBD1 (5 bases). The CDR3 covers 14 residues. The germline V and J ends were trimmed by 6 bases and 4 bases, with 15 bases remaining between them. Germline V lookup: CDR1 MNHEY, CDR2 SMNVEV (reference sequence).

V gene TRBV19 combines with J gene TRBJ2-2, with 9 bases matching TRBD2. This CDR3 spans 17 amino acids. In germline, CDR1 is LNHDA, CDR2 SQIVND (reference sequence). V shed 2 bases, J shed 5 bases, and the junction held 9 bases outside the gene matches. The CDR3 DNA sequence: TGTGCCAGTAGTATACGCGGTAGCGGGAGCAGGACCGGGGAGCTGTTTTTT. Its protein product is CASSIRGSGSRTGELFF.

The V and J genes are TRBV7-2 and TRBJ2-1; no definite D call. This CDR3 contains 15 residues. V gave up 3 bases and J gave up 4 bases, with 13 bases separating them. Looked up from germline, CDR1 is SGHTA and CDR2 is FQGNSA. CDR3 sequence reads: CASSFPPATYNEQFF. CDR3 nucleotides: TGTGCCAGCAGCTTTCCCCCGGCGACGTACAATGAGCAGTTCTTC.

The V and J genes are TRBV2 and TRBJ2-7, with 9 bases that match TRBD2. The CDR3 is 12 residues long. Losses at the gene ends were 9 bases for V and 3 bases for J; bases not matched to a gene: 3. Per germline, CDR1 SNHLY and CDR2 FYNNEI. CDR3 amino acids: CASSGGIYEQYF. CDR3 nucleotides: TGTGCCAGTAGCGGGGGAATCTACGAGCAGTACTTC.

This clone was counted many times. CDR3 sequence: CASSQGQGYGFEQYF. The CDR3 bases are TGCGCCAGCAGCCAAGGTCAGGGATACGGTTTCGAGCAGTACTTC. This chain joins TRBV4-1 and TRBJ2-7; TRBD1 is a possible D gene (5 bases). This CDR3 region has 15 residues. Trimming stripped 1 base from V and 6 bases from J, with 16 bases between. Germline V gene data show CDR1 as MGHRA and CDR2 as YSYEKL.

The chain carries TRBV4-2 and TRBJ2-3; TRBD2 agrees at 14 bases. The V gene's germline CDR1 is LGHNA and CDR2 YNFKEQ. V shed 2 bases and J 9 bases; nucleotides not matched to a gene: 4. The CDR3 totals 15 residues. CDR3 sequence: CASSQLTSGRGTQYF. As DNA, the CDR3 is TGTGCCAGCAGCCAACTGACTAGCGGGAGGGGCACGCAGTATTTT.

This clone occurred a few times. The gene calls are TRBV5-1 and TRBJ2-3; D gene ambiguous. This CDR3 region has 14 residues. The germline gives CDR1 SGHRS, CDR2 YFSETQ. V lost 4 bases and J lost 3, with 12 bases in between. The CDR3 nucleotides are TGCGCCAGCAGCGCCGAATACTTGACAGATACGCAGTATTTT. The encoded protein is CASSAEYLTDTQYF.

This clone was detected only a few times. The gene calls are TRBV11-2 and TRBJ2-2; D gene uncertain. CDR3 length: 14 residues. Looked up from germline, CDR1 is SGHAT and CDR2 is FQNNGV. Trimming left V 0 bases short and J 6 bases short, with 8 bases between. The CDR3 DNA sequence: TGTGCCAGCAGCTTAGATACGAGGCCCGGGGAGCTGTTTTTT. Encoded protein: CASSLDTRPGELFF.

This clone was observed a handful of times. The chain combines TRBV9 with TRBJ2-5; D may match TRBD1 or TRBD2 (5 bases each). The germline V gene encodes CDR1 SGDLS and CDR2 YYNGEE. Trimming took 2 bases from V and 5 from J, leaving 13 bases between them. CDR3 size: 14 residues. In DNA form, the CDR3 reads TGTGCCAGCAGCGTGGCAGGGAGTTTGGAGACCCAGTACTTC. This sequence encodes CASSVAGSLETQYF.

J is TRBJ2-5 and V is TRBV30; the D gene is possibly TRBD1 (5 bases). This CDR3 comprises 11 residues. Trimming pared 8 bases from V and 5 bases from J, leaving 12 bases between. CDR1 is GTSNPN and CDR2 is SVGIG in the germline V gene (reference sequence). The CDR3 region is CAGAAWETQYF. In DNA form, the CDR3 reads TGTGCCGGGGCTGCATGGGAGACCCAGTACTTC. Full variable domain (remainder filled in from reference TRBV30 and TRBJ2-5): SQTIHQWPATLVQPVGSPLSLECTVEGTSNPNLYWYRQAAGRGLQLLFYSVGIGQISSEVPQNLSASRPQDRQFILSSKKLLLSDSGFYLCAGAAWETQYFGPGTRLLVL.

The J gene is TRBJ1-1, the V gene TRBV10-3; weak D call: TRBD1 (5 bases). The germline gives CDR1 ENHRY, CDR2 SYGVKD. The length of the CDR3 is 15 residues. Trimming pared 4 bases from V and 5 bases from J, leaving 17 bases between. The CDR3 sequence is CAISVEKGRLTEAFF. DNA for the CDR3: TGTGCCATCAGTGTAGAGAAGGGGCGTTTGACTGAAGCTTTCTTT.

V gene TRBV29-1 combines with J gene TRBJ2-5; D is undetermined. From germline, CDR1 is SQVTM and CDR2 ANQGSEA. V lost 6 bases and J 3 bases, leaving 11 bases between the germline ends. The CDR3 totals 12 residues. As DNA, the CDR3 is TGCAGCGTGACCGTCCGGGAAGAGACCCAGTACTTC. It is translated as CSVTVREETQYF.

The J gene is TRBJ2-3, the V gene TRBV5-1; possible D gene TRBD2, 6 bases. The CDR3 has 15 residues. Trimming removed 0 bases at V and 5 bases at J, with 13 bases between. CDR1 and CDR2 (germline): SGHRS, YFSETQ. The CDR3 DNA follows: TGCGCCAGCAGCTTGGAGGTCAGGGAGGAAGATACGCAGTATTTT. This gives the protein CASSLEVREEDTQYF.

The rearrangement uses TRBV5-6 and TRBJ1-4; no clear D. CDR3 size: 15 residues. CDR1 and CDR2 from the germline V gene are SGHDT and YYEEEE. V lost 1 base, J lost 8 bases, and 15 bases lay in between. CDR3 amino acids: CASSLFGADGEKLFF. The CDR3 DNA reads TGTGCCAGCAGCTTGTTTGGTGCCGACGGCGAAAAACTGTTTTTT.

V and J are TRBV5-6 and TRBJ2-1; 7 bases are a match to TRBD1. CDR3 length equals 16 residues. J was trimmed by 4 bases and V by 1 base; bases with no gene match: 8. In germline, CDR1 is SGHDT, CDR2 YYEEEE. In DNA, the CDR3 is TGTGCCAGCAGCTTGACTTCGGGACAGATATACAATGAGCAGTTCTTC. Residues: CASSLTSGQIYNEQFF. Full variable domain (rest looked up from reference TRBV5-6 and TRBJ2-1): DAGVTQSPTHLIKTRGQQVTLRCSPKSGHDTVSWYQQALGQGPQFIFQYYEEEERQRGNFPDRFSGHQFPNYSSELNVNALLLGDSALYLCASSLTSGQIYNEQFFGPGTRLTVL.

V is TRBV27 and J is TRBJ2-2; either TRBD1 or TRBD2 may supply D (5 bases each). The CDR3 is made up of 15 amino acids. The germline gives CDR1 MNHEY, CDR2 SMNVEV (reference sequence). The V gene lost 4 bases and the J gene lost 4 bases, with 13 bases spanning the gap. Here the CDR3 DNA reads TGTGCCAGCAGTTCGAGGGGCAGATCCACCGGGGAGCTGTTTTTT. It specifies CASSSRGRSTGELFF.

This clone has a handful of counts. The rearrangement links TRBV7-3 to TRBJ2-1; 8 bases agree with TRBD2. V dropped 4 bases and J dropped 13; count of bases not matched to a gene: 9. This CDR3 has 13 amino acids. Germline V gene data show CDR1 as SGHTA and CDR2 as FQGTGA. As DNA, the CDR3 is TGTGCCAGCAGCTCCGACTTAGCGGGAATTCAGTTCTTC. It specifies CASSSDLAGIQFF.

The rearrangement uses TRBV2 and TRBJ2-3; 9 bases fit TRBD2. J gave up 0 bases and V 6 bases, and 4 bases lay outside the gene matches. The CDR3 covers 15 residues. Germline V gene data show CDR1 as SNHLY and CDR2 as FYNNEI. This CDR3 reads CASSLAGISTDTQYF. The CDR3 DNA reads TGTGCCAGCAGCCTAGCGGGAATCAGCACAGATACGCAGTATTTT.